Detailed here is one T cell receptor beta chain. Its antigen is currently unknown. The repertoire was sequenced with immunoSEQ multiplex PCR; TCRdb's copy has only in-frame clones and lacks some. The sample has tens of thousands of clones; under 90% are singletons. Trimming removed 4 bases at V and 5 bases at J, with 10 bases between. This CDR3 spans 12 amino acids. CDR1 is SGDLS, CDR2 YYNGEE, per germline. This entry comes from a study of OX40 agonist ivuxolimab in advanced cancers. Study at large: With ivuxolimab, an agonistic anti-OX40 (CD134) antibody, patients were treated.

Whole-study results and caveats: Clonal expansion in partial responders at 0.1-3.0 mg/kg ranked among the lowest. The antigen specificity of the peripheral T cells (those that were expanded) was not determined. At doses 0.1 to 3.0 mg/kg, CD4+ and CD8+ clones expanded.

Material: CD4+ or CD8+ T cells sorted from blood, obtained in a trial of the OX40 agonist ivuxolimab. The receptor comes from an adult with an advanced solid tumor such as melanoma, head and neck, liver or kidney cancer. The rearrangement uses TRBV9 and TRBJ2-7, with D perhaps matching TRBD2 (5 bases). CDR3: CASSPSGNEQYF. The CDR3 DNA sequence: TGTGCCAGCAGCCCCTCCGGGAACGAGCAGTACTTC.